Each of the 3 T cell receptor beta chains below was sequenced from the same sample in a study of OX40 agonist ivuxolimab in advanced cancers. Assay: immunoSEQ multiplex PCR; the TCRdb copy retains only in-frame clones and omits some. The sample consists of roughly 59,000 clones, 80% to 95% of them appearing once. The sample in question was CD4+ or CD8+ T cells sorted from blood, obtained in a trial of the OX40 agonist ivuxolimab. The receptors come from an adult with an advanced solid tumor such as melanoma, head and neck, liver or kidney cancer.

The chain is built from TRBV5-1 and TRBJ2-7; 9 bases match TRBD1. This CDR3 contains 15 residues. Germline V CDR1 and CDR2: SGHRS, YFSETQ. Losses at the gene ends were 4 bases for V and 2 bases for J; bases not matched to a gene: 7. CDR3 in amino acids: CASSDYGTGTYEQYF. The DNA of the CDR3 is TGCGCCAGCAGCGATTATGGGACAGGGACCTACGAGCAGTACTTC. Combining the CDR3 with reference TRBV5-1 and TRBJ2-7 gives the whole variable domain KAGVTQTPRYLIKTRGQQVTLSCSPISGHRSVSWYQQTPGQGLQFLFEYFSETQRNKGNFPGRFSGRQFSNSRSEMNVSTLELGDSALYLCASSDYGTGTYEQYFGPGTRLTVT.

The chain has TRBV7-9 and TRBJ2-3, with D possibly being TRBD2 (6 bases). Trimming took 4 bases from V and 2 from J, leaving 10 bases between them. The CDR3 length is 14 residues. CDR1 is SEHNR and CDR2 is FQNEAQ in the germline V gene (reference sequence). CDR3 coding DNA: TGTGCCAGCAGCTCCGGACTATACACAGATACGCAGTATTTT. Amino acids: CASSSGLYTDTQYF.

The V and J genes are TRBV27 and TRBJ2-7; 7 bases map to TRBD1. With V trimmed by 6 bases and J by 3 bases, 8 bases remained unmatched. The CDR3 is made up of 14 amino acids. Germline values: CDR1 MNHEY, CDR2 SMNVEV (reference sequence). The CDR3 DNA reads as TGTGCCAGCAGACTAGGGGGCGAAGTCTACGAGCAGTACTTC. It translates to CASRLGGEVYEQYF.